These 14 T cell receptor beta chains were all obtained from the same sample, sequenced in a study of blood T cell repertoires in COVID-19. TCRdb's copy holds only in-frame clones and misses some; the assay was immunoSEQ multiplex PCR. This table has roughly 5,500 clones, 80% to 85% appearing once. The material sequenced was peripheral blood. All receptors derive from a human donor with active COVID-19. The donor label of this sample is uncertain.

The chain employs TRBV12-3 or TRBV12-4 and TRBJ1-4; no clear D gene. The CDR3 extends over 12 amino acids. Trimming took 6 bases from V and 14 from J, leaving 16 bases between them. CDR3 bases: TGTGCCAGCAGCATGGCGCCGGGGATTCTGTTTTTT. It specifies CASSMAPGILFF.

The V gene is TRBV5-4, the J gene TRBJ1-2; the match to TRBD1 covers 7 bases. J gave up 4 bases and V 3 bases, and 3 bases lay outside the gene matches. Germline CDR1 reads SGHNT; CDR2 reads YYREEE (reference sequence). CDR3 length: 13 amino acids. The CDR3 region is CASSSDRVYGYTF. The CDR3 DNA follows: TGTGCCAGCAGCTCAGACAGGGTCTATGGCTACACCTTC.

The CDR3 coding sequence is TGTGCCTGGAGTGGGGGGCTTAACTCCTACAATGAGCAGTTCTTC. Translating it yields CAWSGGLNSYNEQFF. This rearrangement joins TRBV30 to TRBJ2-1; D is possibly TRBD1 (6 bases). The CDR3 contains 15 residues. Deletions cut 1 base from V and 0 bases from J, with 10 bases between. Germline assignment: CDR1 GTSNPN and CDR2 SVGIG (reference sequence).

The rearrangement uses TRBV4-3 and TRBJ2-2; D uncertain. Between the trimmed V and J ends, which lost 1 base and 4 bases, there was a span of 7 bases. Germline V gene data show CDR1 as LGHNA and CDR2 as YSLEER. This CDR3 contains 14 residues. The CDR3 is CASSQGSVTGELFF. The CDR3 bases are TGCGCCAGCAGCCAAGGGTCGGTCACCGGGGAGCTGTTTTTT.

The rearrangement links TRBV2 to TRBJ2-7, with 10 bases lining up with TRBD1. The CDR3 runs to 15 residues. Germline trimming cut 4 bases from V and 1 base from J; bases unmatched to any gene: 4. CDR1 SNHLY and CDR2 FYNNEI come from the germline V gene. In nucleotides, the CDR3 is TGTGCCAGCAGTGCCGGGACAGGGGCATCCTACGAGCAGTACTTC. This codes for CASSAGTGASYEQYF.

CDR3 protein: CASSTNRGRSGNSPLHF. The DNA for the CDR3 is TGTGCCAGCAGTACCAACAGGGGGCGGTCGGGTAATTCACCCCTCCACTTT. The chain links TRBV27 to TRBJ1-6; 9 bases are a match to TRBD1. The germline CDR1 and CDR2 sequences are MNHEY and SMNVEV (reference sequence). V gave up 5 bases and J gave up 6 bases; unmatched junction bases: 11. This CDR3 has 17 amino acids.

This sequence joins TRBV10-2 and TRBJ1-4; TRBD1 matches 10 bases. Trimming removed 6 bases from V and 8 bases from J; junction bases left unmatched: 6. This CDR3 spans 14 amino acids. CDR1 is WSHSY, CDR2 SAAADI, per germline. CDR3 loop: CASRGTGAYEKLFF. The CDR3 region has the DNA TGCGCCAGCAGGGGGACAGGGGCTTACGAAAAACTGTTTTTT.

The rearrangement joins TRBV27 to TRBJ1-5, with 7 nucleotides matching TRBD1. Unmatched junction bases numbered 3, after V lost 0 bases and J lost 4 bases. Germline CDR1 and CDR2: MNHEY and SMNVEV (reference sequence). This CDR3 region has 15 residues. The CDR3 sequence: CASSLSGTANQPQHF. The CDR3, as DNA: TGTGCCAGCAGTTTATCCGGGACAGCAAATCAGCCCCAGCATTTT.

The chain joins TRBV5-1 to TRBJ2-1, with TRBD2 matching over 13 bases. Germline V gene lookup returns CDR1 SGHRS and CDR2 YFSETQ. V shed 6 bases and J 7 bases; nucleotides not matched to a gene: 10. CDR3 size: 16 residues. The CDR3 region is CASTDPGLAGRNEQFF. The DNA of the CDR3 is TGCGCCAGCACAGACCCGGGACTAGCGGGACGGAATGAGCAGTTCTTC.

The chain joins TRBV6-1 to TRBJ1-6, with D perhaps TRBD1 (5 bases). In germline, CDR1 is MNHNS, CDR2 SASEGT. This CDR3 spans 15 amino acids. Trimming stripped 2 bases from V and 5 bases from J, with 10 bases between. The CDR3, as DNA: TGTGCCAGCAGTGAACCAGCAGGGAATAATTCACCCCTCCACTTT. It yields the protein CASSEPAGNNSPLHF.

CDR3 amino acids: CASSETSGHQETQYF. The CDR3 DNA is TGCGCCAGCAGTGAGACTAGTGGCCACCAAGAGACCCAGTACTTC. This rearrangement joins TRBV10-1 to TRBJ2-5; TRBD2 is a possible D gene (5 bases). The CDR3 covers 15 residues. Looked up from germline, CDR1 is WNHNN and CDR2 is SYGVQD (reference sequence). V lost 2 bases and J lost 0, with 10 bases in between.

V gene TRBV19 combines with J gene TRBJ2-4; a weak D match, TRBD2 (8 bases). Germline CDR1 is LNHDA and CDR2 is SQIVND (reference sequence). CDR3 length: 17 amino acids. V was shortened by 8 bases and J by 4 bases, with 24 bases between the two germline ends. The CDR3 is CASYIRGRSGQKNIQYF. CDR3 coding DNA: TGTGCCAGTTATATTCGCGGGAGGTCGGGACAGAAAAACATTCAGTACTTC.

J is TRBJ1-6 and V is TRBV18; D is unresolved. The CDR3 contains 15 residues. V gave up 3 bases and J gave up 0 bases, with 6 bases separating them. CDR1 and CDR2 (germline): KGHSH, LQKENI. The CDR3 spells CASSPLSSYNSPLHF. In DNA form, the CDR3 reads TGTGCCAGCTCACCCTTGAGCTCCTATAATTCACCCCTCCACTTT.

This clone was recorded once. The rearrangement joins TRBV6-5 to TRBJ1-2; TRBD1 might be the D (6 bases). The length of the CDR3 is 13 residues. Germline V gene lookup returns CDR1 MNHEY and CDR2 SVGAGI. V shed 1 base and J shed 5 bases, with 8 bases lying between them. CDR3 sequence (DNA): TGTGCCAGCAGTTACTACGGGACATATGGCTACACCTTC. It specifies CASSYYGTYGYTF.